This is a list of T cell receptor beta chains from one sample in a study of blood T cells in healthy people across ages. A single record per CDR3 protein comes from TCRdb applying MiXCR to the 5' RACE reads. The data show fewer than 2,000,000 distinct CDR3 sequences, roughly 43% seen once. The sequenced sample was blood. The receptor set was obtained from a human donor in good health. Both conserved end residues are part of each CDR3. The D gene is left open where the match is weak. The size of a clone is reported for some rows only, either as once, few or many, or as a class for expanded clones.

V,J,size,D,CDR3,DNA
TRBV7-2,TRBJ2-5,many,NA,CASSLVSSQETQYF,TGTGCCAGCAGCTTAGTAAGCAGCCAAGAGACCCAGTACTTC
TRBV28,TRBJ2-6,NA,TRBD2,CASSPREGSGANVLTF,TGTGCCAGCAGTCCTCGGGAGGGGAGTGGGGCCAACGTCCTGACTTTC
TRBV12-3/TRBV12-4,TRBJ2-3,NA,TRBD2,CASSPPGGRNTQYF,TGTGCCAGCAGTCCCCCGGGGGGGCGAAATACGCAGTATTTT
TRBV10-3,TRBJ1-4,NA,NA,CAISDYGGYNEKLFF,TGTGCCATCAGTGATTATGGCGGATATAATGAAAAACTGTTTTTT
TRBV12-5,TRBJ2-3,NA,TRBD1,CASGLGQGRTDTQYF,TGTGCTAGTGGTTTGGGACAGGGGAGAACAGATACGCAGTATTTT
TRBV11-2,TRBJ1-1,NA,NA,CASSYGQWLNAEAFF,TGTGCCAGCAGCTACGGACAGTGGTTGAACGCTGAAGCTTTCTTT
TRBV29-1,TRBJ2-7,NA,TRBD1,CSVGTGSPFEQYF,TGCAGCGTTGGGACAGGGTCCCCGTTCGAGCAGTACTTC
TRBV29-1,TRBJ1-2,NA,TRBD1,CSVEDLDRDRGYGYTF,TGCAGCGTTGAAGATCTTGATCGGGACAGGGGTTACGGCTACACCTTC
TRBV10-2,TRBJ2-5,NA,TRBD2,CASSETSGGQETQYF,TGCGCCAGCAGTGAAACTAGCGGGGGCCAAGAGACCCAGTACTTC
TRBV6-8,TRBJ2-4,NA,NA,CASSWASEQYF,TGTGCCAGCAGTTGGGCGTCTGAGCAGTACTTC
TRBV20-1,TRBJ2-7,many,NA,CSARDAGLSSYEQYF,TGCAGTGCTAGAGATGCTGGACTCAGCTCCTACGAGCAGTACTTC
TRBV30,TRBJ1-5,NA,TRBD1,CAWSSRGNQPQHF,TGTGCCTGGAGTAGCAGGGGGAATCAGCCCCAGCATTTT
TRBV5-6,TRBJ1-5,few,NA,CASSWGRGAQPQHF,TGTGCCAGCAGCTGGGGGAGGGGGGCCCAGCCCCAGCATTTT
TRBV10-3,TRBJ1-2,NA,NA,CAISETTTRLYGYTF,TGTGCCATCAGTGAGACGACTACAAGGCTCTATGGCTACACCTTC
TRBV6-5,TRBJ1-4,few,TRBD1,CASSRQGAEKLFF,TGTGCCAGCAGTAGACAGGGGGCTGAAAAACTGTTTTTT
TRBV7-9,TRBJ1-2,NA,NA,CASSLELAGLYGYTF,TGTGCCAGCAGCTTAGAGCTGGCAGGCCTCTATGGCTACACCTTC
TRBV20-1,TRBJ2-1,once,TRBD2,CSASIAGGLDNEQFF,TGCAGTGCTAGTATAGCGGGGGGGCTTGACAATGAGCAGTTCTTC
TRBV5-1,TRBJ2-3,NA,TRBD1,CASSRDRGISDTQYF,TGCGCCAGCAGTCGGGACAGGGGGATTTCGGATACGCAGTATTTT
TRBV28,TRBJ2-1,few,NA,CASSLTVVRHEQFF,TGTGCCAGCAGTTTGACAGTGGTCCGTCATGAGCAGTTCTTC
TRBV4-3,TRBJ2-1,NA,NA,CASSQVSAASYEEFF,TGCGCCAGCAGCCAAGTGTCGGCAGCCTCCTACGAGGAGTTCTTC
TRBV12-3/TRBV12-4,TRBJ1-5,few,NA,CASSPSASNQPQHF,TGTGCCAGCAGCCCTTCGGCTAGCAATCAGCCCCAGCATTTT
TRBV2,TRBJ2-1,NA,TRBD1,CASSEVWDRGNEQFF,TGTGCCAGCAGTGAAGTTTGGGACAGGGGTAATGAGCAGTTCTTC
TRBV12-3/TRBV12-4,TRBJ1-4,NA,NA,CASTPPNATNEKLFF,TGTGCCAGCACCCCCCCGAATGCAACTAATGAAAAACTGTTTTTT
TRBV11-3,TRBJ2-1,NA,TRBD2,CASSLQRGDSVHNEQFF,TGTGCCAGCAGCTTACAGCGGGGGGACTCCGTCCACAATGAGCAGTTCTTC
TRBV20-1,TRBJ2-3,NA,TRBD2,CSARAGTSGGLDTQYF,TGCAGTGCTCGTGCCGGGACTAGCGGGGGGTTAGATACGCAGTATTTT
TRBV10-3,TRBJ2-7,once,NA,CATSETQDSYEQYF,TGTGCCACCTCCGAGACACAGGACTCCTACGAGCAGTACTTC
TRBV7-2,TRBJ2-1,few,NA,CASSFVRGPYNEQFF,TGTGCCAGCAGCTTTGTAAGAGGCCCCTACAATGAGCAGTTCTTC